This T cell receptor (beta chain) is drawn from a study of T-cell memory formation after mild COVID-19. Turning to the study itself: Largely donor-specific sequence clusters came from two donors.

A note on this clonotype: The antigen remains unidentified.

TCRdb reprocessed the 5' RACE reads with MiXCR, giving one entry per CDR3 protein. The sample consists of 150,000 to 200,000 distinct CDR3 sequences, about a fifth of them appearing once. Study findings and constraints: A balance of CD4 and CD8 characterized clones contracting day 15 to 85, whereas later expanders leaned CD4+. Contracting CD8+ clones were enriched in EMRA, CD4+ mainly in CM and EM. That cross-reactive memory joined was suggested by some responding clones appearing in pre-infection memory.

Germline V gives CDR1 SEHNR, CDR2 FQNEAQ (reference sequence). V shed 4 bases and J 3 bases; nucleotides not matched to a gene: 10. The CDR3 length is 16 residues. Sequenced sample: PBMCs or a T cell subset sorted from them (not recorded which). The V gene is TRBV7-9, the J gene TRBJ1-2; 8 positions agree with TRBD1. This receptor was obtained from an adult woman who had mild COVID-19 (a few samples of this study predate the infection). Cell type and time point are not known. The CDR3 spells CASSSSQVTGDYGYTF. In DNA, the CDR3 is TGTGCCAGCAGCTCGAGCCAGGTGACAGGGGACTATGGCTACACCTTC.